This T cell receptor (beta chain) is drawn from a study of T cell repertoires in cytomegalovirus infection. Study-level information: Public TCR beta signatures provided an indication of both CMV infection and a matching HLA type. Study-wide results and limits: HLA-C-restricted CMV clonotypes gave the most frequent clonotype in two of eight donors.

TCRdb reprocessed the reads with MiXCR, giving one entry per CDR3 protein. The table has a few hundred thousand distinct CDR3 sequences, about 33% seen once. The CDR3 extends over 15 amino acids. Trimming cost V 5 bases and J 6 bases; bases outside gene matches: 11. CDR1 MNHEY and CDR2 SMNVEV come from the germline V gene (reference sequence). Remarks on this clonotype: Its antigen is unidentified.

The clonotype originates from a human donor in good health (CMV status not recorded). Some clones in this sample may be carry-over from other donors' samples. The source material was cultured PBMCs, sampled from culture after CMV antigen stimulation. The chain joins TRBV27 to TRBJ1-1; TRBD1 matches at 8 bases. Here the CDR3 reads CASSGRTGRISEAFF. The CDR3 coding sequence is TGTGCCAGCAGTGGTAGGACAGGGCGTATTTCTGAAGCTTTCTTT.